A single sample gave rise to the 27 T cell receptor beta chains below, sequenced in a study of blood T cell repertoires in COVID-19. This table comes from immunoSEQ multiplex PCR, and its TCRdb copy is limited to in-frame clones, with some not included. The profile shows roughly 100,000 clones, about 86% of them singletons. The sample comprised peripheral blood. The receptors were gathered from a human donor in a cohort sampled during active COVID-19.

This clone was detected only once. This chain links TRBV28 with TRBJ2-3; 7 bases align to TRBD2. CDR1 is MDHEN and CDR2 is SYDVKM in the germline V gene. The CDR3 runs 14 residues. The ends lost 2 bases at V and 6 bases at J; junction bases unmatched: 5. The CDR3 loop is CASSLLAEGDTQYF. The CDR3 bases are TGTGCCAGCAGTTTACTAGCGGAGGGGGATACGCAGTATTTT.

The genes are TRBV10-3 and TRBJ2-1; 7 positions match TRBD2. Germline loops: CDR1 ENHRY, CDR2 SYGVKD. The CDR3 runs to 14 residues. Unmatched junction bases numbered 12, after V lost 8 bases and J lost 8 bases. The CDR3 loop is CAIGPGREIDEQFF. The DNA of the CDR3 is TGTGCCATCGGCCCAGGGCGGGAGATAGATGAGCAGTTCTTC.

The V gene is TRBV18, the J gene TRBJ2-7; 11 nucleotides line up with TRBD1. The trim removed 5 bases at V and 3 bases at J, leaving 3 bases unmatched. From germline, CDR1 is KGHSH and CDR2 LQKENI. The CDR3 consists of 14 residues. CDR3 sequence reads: CASSGDRGFYEQYF. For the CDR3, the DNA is TGTGCCAGCTCAGGGGACAGGGGGTTCTACGAGCAGTACTTC.

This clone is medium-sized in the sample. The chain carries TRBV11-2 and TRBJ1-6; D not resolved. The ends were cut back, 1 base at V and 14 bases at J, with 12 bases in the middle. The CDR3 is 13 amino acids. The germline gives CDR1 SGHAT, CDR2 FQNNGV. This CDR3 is CASSLVSGFTLHF. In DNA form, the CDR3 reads TGTGCCAGCAGCTTAGTTTCCGGGTTCACCCTCCACTTT.

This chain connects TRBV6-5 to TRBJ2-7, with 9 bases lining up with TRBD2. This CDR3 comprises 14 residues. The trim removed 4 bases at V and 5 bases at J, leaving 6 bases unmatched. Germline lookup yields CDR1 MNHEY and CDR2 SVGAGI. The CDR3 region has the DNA TGTGCCAGCAGTTTTAGCGGGAGTGGCGACGAGCAGTACTTC. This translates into CASSFSGSGDEQYF.

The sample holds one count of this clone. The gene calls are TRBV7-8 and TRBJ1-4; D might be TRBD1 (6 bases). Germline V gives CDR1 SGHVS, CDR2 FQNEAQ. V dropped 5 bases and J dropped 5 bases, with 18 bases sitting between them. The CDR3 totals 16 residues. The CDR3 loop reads CASSTRGPGENEKLFF. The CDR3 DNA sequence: TGTGCCAGCAGCACCAGGGGTCCAGGAGAGAATGAAAAACTGTTTTTT.

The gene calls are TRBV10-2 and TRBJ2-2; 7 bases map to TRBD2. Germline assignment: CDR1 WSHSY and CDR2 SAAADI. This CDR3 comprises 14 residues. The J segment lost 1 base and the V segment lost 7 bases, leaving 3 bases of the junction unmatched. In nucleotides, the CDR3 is TGCGCCAGCATTCCGGGGGGGAACACCGGGGAGCTGTTTTTT. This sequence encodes CASIPGGNTGELFF.

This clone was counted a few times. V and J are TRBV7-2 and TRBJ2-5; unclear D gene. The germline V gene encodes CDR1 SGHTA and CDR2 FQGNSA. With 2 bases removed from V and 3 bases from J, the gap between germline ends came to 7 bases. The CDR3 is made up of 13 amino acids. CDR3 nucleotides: TGTGCCAGCAGCTTATTCTTCGAAGAGACCCAGTACTTC. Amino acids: CASSLFFEETQYF.

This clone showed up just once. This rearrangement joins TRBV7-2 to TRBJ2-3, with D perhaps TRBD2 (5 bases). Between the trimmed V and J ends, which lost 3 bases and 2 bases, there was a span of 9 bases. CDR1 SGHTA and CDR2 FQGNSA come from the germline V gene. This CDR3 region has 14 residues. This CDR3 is CASSLGDPTDTQYF. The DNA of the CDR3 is TGTGCCAGCAGCTTGGGAGACCCCACAGATACGCAGTATTTT.

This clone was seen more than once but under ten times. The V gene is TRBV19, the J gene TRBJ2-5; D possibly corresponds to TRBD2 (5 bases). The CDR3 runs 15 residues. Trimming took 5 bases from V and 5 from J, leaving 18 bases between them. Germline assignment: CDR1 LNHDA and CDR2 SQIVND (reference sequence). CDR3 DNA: TGTGCCAGTAGTCTGGTAGCGTCGTCCTGGGAGACCCAGTACTTC. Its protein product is CASSLVASSWETQYF.

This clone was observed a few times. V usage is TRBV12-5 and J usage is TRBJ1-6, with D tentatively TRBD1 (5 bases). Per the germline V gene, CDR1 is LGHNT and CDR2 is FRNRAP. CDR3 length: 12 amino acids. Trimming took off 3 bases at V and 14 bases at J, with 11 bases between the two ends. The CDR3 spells CASGLRRGTLHF. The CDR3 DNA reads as TGTGCTAGTGGTTTAAGGCGGGGGACCCTCCACTTT.

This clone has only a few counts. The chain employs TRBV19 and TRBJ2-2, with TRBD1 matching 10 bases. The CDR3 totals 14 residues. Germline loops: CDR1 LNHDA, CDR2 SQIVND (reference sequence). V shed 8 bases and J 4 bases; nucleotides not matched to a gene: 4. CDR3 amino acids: CASRRTGGTGELFF. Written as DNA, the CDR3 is TGTGCCAGTCGCAGGACAGGGGGCACCGGGGAGCTGTTTTTT.

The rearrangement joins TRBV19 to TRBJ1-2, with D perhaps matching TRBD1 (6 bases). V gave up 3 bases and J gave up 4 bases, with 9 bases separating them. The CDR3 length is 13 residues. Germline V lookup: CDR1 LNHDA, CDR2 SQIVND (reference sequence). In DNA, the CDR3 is TGTGCCAGTAGTATCCCGGACAGCTATGGCTACACCTTC. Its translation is CASSIPDSYGYTF.

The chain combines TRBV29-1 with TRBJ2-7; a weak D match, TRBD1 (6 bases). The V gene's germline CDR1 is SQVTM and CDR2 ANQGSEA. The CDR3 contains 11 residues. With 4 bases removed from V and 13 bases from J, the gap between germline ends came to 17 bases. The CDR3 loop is CSVGGQTQPYF. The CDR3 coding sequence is TGCAGCGTTGGGGGGCAGACGCAACCTTACTTC.

The DNA of the CDR3 is TGTGCCAGCAGATCTCCCGGGACAGGGGGAACTATGGGCTACACCTTC. Amino acid sequence: CASRSPGTGGTMGYTF. The chain recombines TRBV27 with TRBJ1-2; TRBD1 matches 11 bases. CDR1 and CDR2 (germline): MNHEY, SMNVEV (reference sequence). This CDR3 has 16 residues. The ends lost 6 bases at V and 8 bases at J; junction bases unmatched: 14.

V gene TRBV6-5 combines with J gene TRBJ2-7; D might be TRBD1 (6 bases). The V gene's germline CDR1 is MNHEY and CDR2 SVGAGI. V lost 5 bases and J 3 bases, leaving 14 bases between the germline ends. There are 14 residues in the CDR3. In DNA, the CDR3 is TGTGCCAGCAGTAAGGTGGACAGATTCTACGAGCAGTACTTC. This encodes CASSKVDRFYEQYF.

The CDR3 here is CASSHGLQETQYF. The CDR3 bases are TGTGCCAGCAGCCACGGTCTCCAAGAGACCCAGTACTTC. The J gene is TRBJ2-5, the V gene TRBV27; the D is unclear. V dropped 6 bases and J dropped 1 base, with 9 bases sitting between them. CDR3 size: 13 residues. Germline CDR1 reads MNHEY; CDR2 reads SMNVEV (reference sequence).

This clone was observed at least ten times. CDR3 DNA: TGCGCCAGCAGTGAGTCGGTGGTAGCGGGGGTCATAACGCAGTATTTT. Protein sequence: CASSESVVAGVITQYF. This chain links TRBV10-1 with TRBJ2-3, with 9 positions matching TRBD2. Germline CDR1 is WNHNN and CDR2 is SYGVQD (reference sequence). V shed 0 bases and J 9 bases; nucleotides not matched to a gene: 10. This CDR3 spans 16 amino acids.

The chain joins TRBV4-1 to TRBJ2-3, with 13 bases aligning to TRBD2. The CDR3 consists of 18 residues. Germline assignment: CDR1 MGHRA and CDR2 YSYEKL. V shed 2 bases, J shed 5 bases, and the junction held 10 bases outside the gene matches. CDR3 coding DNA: TGCGCCAGCAGCCAACCTTGGACTAGCGGGAGATCAGGAGATACGCAGTATTTT. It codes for CASSQPWTSGRSGDTQYF.

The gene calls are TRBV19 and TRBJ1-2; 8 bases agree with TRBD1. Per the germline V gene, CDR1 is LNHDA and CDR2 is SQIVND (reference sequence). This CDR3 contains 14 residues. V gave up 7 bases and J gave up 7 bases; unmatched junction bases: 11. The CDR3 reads CASTLDRAARGYTF. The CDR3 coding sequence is TGTGCCAGTACCCTGGACAGGGCTGCCCGTGGCTACACCTTC. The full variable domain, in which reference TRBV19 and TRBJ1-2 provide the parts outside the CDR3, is DGGITQSPKYLFRKEGQNVTLSCEQNLNHDAMYWYRQDPGQGLRLIYYSQIVNDFQKGDIAEGYSVSREKKESFPLTVTSAQKNPTAFYLCASTLDRAARGYTFGSGTRLTVV.

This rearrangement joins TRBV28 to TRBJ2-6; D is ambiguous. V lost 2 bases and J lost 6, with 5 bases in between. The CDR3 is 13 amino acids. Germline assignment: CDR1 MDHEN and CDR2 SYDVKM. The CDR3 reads CASSLPSANVLTF. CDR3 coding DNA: TGTGCCAGCAGTTTACCTTCGGCCAACGTCCTGACTTTC.

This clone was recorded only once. The CDR3 is CASTYQDRSSYEQYF. The CDR3 coding sequence is TGCGCCAGCACATACCAGGACAGAAGCTCCTACGAGCAGTACTTC. The V gene is TRBV5-1, the J gene TRBJ2-7; maybe TRBD1 (6 bases). The germline V gene has CDR1 SGHRS and CDR2 YFSETQ. V was pared by 6 bases and J by 0 bases, with 16 bases between. The CDR3 runs 15 residues.

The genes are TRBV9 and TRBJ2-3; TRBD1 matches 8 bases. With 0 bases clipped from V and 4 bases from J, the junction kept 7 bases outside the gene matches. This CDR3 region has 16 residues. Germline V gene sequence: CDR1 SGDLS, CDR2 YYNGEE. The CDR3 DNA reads TGTGCCAGCAGCGTAGAAGGAACAGGGGGAGCAGATACGCAGTATTTT. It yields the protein CASSVEGTGGADTQYF.

CDR3 in amino acids: CASGLVGGAGDTQYF. The CDR3 DNA reads as TGTGCTAGTGGTTTGGTTGGCGGGGCGGGGGATACGCAGTATTTT. The V and J genes are TRBV12-5 and TRBJ2-3; a weak D match, TRBD2 (6 bases). Between the trimmed V and J ends, which lost 0 bases and 6 bases, there was a span of 13 bases. Germline-derived CDR1 and CDR2 are LGHNT and FRNRAP. CDR3 length: 15 amino acids.

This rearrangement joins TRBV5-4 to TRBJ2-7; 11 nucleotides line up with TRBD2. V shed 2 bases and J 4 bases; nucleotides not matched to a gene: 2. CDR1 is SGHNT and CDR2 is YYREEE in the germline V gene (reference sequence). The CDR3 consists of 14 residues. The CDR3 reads CASSFSGGDYEQYF. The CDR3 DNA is TGTGCCAGCAGCTTTAGCGGGGGGGATTACGAGCAGTACTTC.

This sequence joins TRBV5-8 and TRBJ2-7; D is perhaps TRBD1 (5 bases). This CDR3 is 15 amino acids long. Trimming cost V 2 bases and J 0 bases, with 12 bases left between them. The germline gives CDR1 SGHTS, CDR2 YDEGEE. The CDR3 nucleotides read TGTGCCAGCAGCTTAAGACACAGGAGCTCCTACGAGCAGTACTTC. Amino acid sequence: CASSLRHRSSYEQYF.

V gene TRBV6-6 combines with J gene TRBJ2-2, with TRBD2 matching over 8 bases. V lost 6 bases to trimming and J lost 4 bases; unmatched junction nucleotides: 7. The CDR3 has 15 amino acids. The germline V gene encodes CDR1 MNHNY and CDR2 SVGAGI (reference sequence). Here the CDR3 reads CASSLGGGITGELFF. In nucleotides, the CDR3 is TGTGCCAGCAGCCTCGGGGGGGGGATCACCGGGGAGCTGTTTTTT.